This T cell receptor (beta chain) comes out of a study of response to subunit inactivated influenza vaccine. The CDR3 is made up of 12 amino acids. CDR1 is DFQATT, CDR2 SNEGSKA, per germline (reference sequence). Worth noting for this clonotype: Its antigen remains unidentified. This could be a read error, since a much larger clone is one nucleotide away.

TCRdb re-derived calls from the RT-PCR reads in MiXCR, one entry per CDR3 protein. Of roughly 460,000 distinct CDR3 sequences listed, 9.5% to 12% are singletons. Study conclusions and caveats: T cells newly recruited by each seasonal influenza vaccination are few, the authors suggested.

This chain links TRBV20-1 with TRBJ2-7; D may be TRBD2 (5 bases). The sequenced sample was PBMCs from blood, obtained roughly 46 days after vaccination. The receptor was derived from a man aged 50 or older who received an inactivated influenza vaccine. CDR3 coding DNA: TGCAGCCCTTCAAGCGGTACCTACGAGCACTACTTC. Its translation: CSPSSGTYEHYF.